This T cell receptor (beta chain) was sequenced in a study of T-cell reconstitution after alpha-beta-depleted transplantation in children. A library of TCRbeta sequences, prepared with unique molecular identifiers, was generated. TCRdb reanalysed the PCR reads using MiXCR and keeps one entry per CDR3 protein. The table lists approximately 390,000 distinct CDR3 sequences, approximately 11% of them singletons, with 4.5% to 6.5% in the top ten. This clonotype was observed a handful of times. The germline gives CDR1 SGHKS, CDR2 YYEKEE (reference sequence). The CDR3 sequence is 15 residues long. V was pared by 4 bases and J by 5 bases, with 16 bases between.

The rearrangement uses TRBV5-5 and TRBJ1-5; a weak D match, TRBD1 (6 bases). Sequencing was performed on PBMCs from the stem cell graft donor, taken from the stem cell graft. The TCR comes from a human donor who donated a stem cell graft to a child with acute myeloid leukemia. The CDR3 nucleotides are TGTGCCAGCAGCCCGTTGGGGGCCCGGGATCAGCCCCAGCATTTT. It is translated as CASSPLGARDQPQHF.